This TCR beta chain was identified during a study of Graves' ophthalmopathy and Graves' hyperthyroidism. From RNA, the CDR3 regions of TCR beta chains were amplified and sequenced. The authors performed first-round RT-PCR with HTBI primers and then a second-round multiplex PCR. In TCRdb, the multiplex PCR reads were re-called with MiXCR into one record per CDR3 protein. Of about 500,000 distinct CDR3 sequences detected, about 15% appear once; the ten largest clones hold 8% to 10%. Findings of the study overall: Progression of ophthalmopathy was predicted by the model with about 68% sensitivity and around 72% specificity.

Ten or more counts support this clonotype. Its matching antigen is unknown. The receptor was isolated from a young woman with Graves' ophthalmopathy. Specimen: blood.

CDR3: CASSLSPSLYGYTF. The CDR3 DNA follows: TGTGCCAGCAGCTTATCTCCCTCCCTCTATGGCTACACCTTC. V usage is TRBV7-9 and J usage is TRBJ1-2; the D is unclear. Germline CDR1 is SEHNR and CDR2 is FQNEAQ (reference sequence). Trimming shortened V by 2 bases and J by 4 bases, and 11 bases separated the two germline ends. The CDR3 is made up of 14 amino acids. The complete variable domain, with remaining parts taken from reference TRBV7-9 and TRBJ1-2, reads DTGVSQNPRHKITKRGQNVTFRCDPISEHNRLYWYRQTLGQGPEFLTYFQNEAQLEKSRLLSDRFSAERPKGSFSTLEIQRTEQGDSAMYLCASSLSPSLYGYTFGSGTRLTVV.